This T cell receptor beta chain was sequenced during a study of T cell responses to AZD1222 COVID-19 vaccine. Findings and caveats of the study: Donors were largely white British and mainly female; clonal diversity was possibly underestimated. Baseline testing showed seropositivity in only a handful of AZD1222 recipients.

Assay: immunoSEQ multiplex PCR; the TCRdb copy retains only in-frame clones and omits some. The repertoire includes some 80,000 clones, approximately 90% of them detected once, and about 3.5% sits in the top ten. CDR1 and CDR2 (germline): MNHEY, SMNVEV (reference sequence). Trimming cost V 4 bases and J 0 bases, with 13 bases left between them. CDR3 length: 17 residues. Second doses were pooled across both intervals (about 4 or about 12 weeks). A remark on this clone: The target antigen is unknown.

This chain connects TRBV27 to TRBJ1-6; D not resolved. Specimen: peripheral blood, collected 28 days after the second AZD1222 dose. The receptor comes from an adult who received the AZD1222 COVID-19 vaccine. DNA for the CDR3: TGTGCCAGCAGTTCCTACAGTGATAGCTCCTATAATTCACCCCTCCACTTT. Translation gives CASSSYSDSSYNSPLHF.